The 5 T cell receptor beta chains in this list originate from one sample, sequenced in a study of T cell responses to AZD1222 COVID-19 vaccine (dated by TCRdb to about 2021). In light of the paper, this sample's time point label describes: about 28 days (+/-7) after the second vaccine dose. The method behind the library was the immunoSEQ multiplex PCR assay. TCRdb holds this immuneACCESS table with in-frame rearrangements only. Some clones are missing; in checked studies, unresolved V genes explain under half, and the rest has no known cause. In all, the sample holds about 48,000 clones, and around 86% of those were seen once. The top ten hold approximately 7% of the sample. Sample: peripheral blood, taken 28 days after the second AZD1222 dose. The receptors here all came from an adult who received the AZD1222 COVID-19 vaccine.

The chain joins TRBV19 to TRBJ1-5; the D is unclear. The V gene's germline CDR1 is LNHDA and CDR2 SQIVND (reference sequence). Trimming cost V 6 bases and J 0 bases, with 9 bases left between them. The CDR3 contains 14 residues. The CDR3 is CASRRASSNQPQHF. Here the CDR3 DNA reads TGTGCCAGTAGGAGAGCGTCTAGCAATCAGCCCCAGCATTTT.

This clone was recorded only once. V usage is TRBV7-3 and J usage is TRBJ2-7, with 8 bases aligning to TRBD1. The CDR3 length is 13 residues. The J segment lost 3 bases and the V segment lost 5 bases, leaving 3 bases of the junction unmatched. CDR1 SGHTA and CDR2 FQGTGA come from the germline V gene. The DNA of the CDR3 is TGTGCCAGCAGCCGACAGGGGAGCTACGAGCAGTACTTC. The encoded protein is CASSRQGSYEQYF. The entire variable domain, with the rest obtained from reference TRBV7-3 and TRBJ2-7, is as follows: GAGVSQTPSNKVTEKGKYVELRCDPISGHTALYWYRQSLGQGPEFLIYFQGTGAADDSGLPNDRFFAVRPEGSVSTLKIQRTERGDSAVYLCASSRQGSYEQYFGPGTRLTVT.

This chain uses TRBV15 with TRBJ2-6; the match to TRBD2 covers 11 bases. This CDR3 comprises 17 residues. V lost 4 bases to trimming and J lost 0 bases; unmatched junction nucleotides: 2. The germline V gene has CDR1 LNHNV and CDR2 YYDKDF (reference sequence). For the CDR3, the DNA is TGTGCCACCAGCACTAGCGGGGGGACCTCTGGGGCCAACGTCCTGACTTTC. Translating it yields CATSTSGGTSGANVLTF.

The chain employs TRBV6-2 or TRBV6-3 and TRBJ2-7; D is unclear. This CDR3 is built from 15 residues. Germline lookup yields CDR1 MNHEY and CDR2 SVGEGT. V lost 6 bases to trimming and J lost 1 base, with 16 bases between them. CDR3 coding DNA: TGTGCCAGCAGCCCTCCCGGAGAAGGATCCTACGAGCAGTACTTC. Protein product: CASSPPGEGSYEQYF.

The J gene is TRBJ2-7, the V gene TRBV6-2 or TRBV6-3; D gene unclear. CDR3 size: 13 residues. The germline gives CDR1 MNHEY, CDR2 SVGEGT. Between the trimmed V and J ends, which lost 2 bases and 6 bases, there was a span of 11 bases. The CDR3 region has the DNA TGTGCCAGCAGTTACCACCTTTTCGGCGAGCAGTACTTC. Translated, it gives CASSYHLFGEQYF.